This T cell receptor (beta chain) comes out of a study of blood T cells in healthy people across ages (dated by TCRdb to the mid-2010s). Background for the entire study: In model experiments, template switching captured roughly one uniquely barcoded TCR beta cDNA molecule for every two T cells. Using deep sequencing normalized with unique cDNA molecular identifiers, the study measured how TCR beta repertoire diversity changes with age. Four age groups were formed from the donors: young (average about 16 years), middle-aged (approximately 39), aged (more than 55) and long-lived (more than 75). To avoid experimental bias, donors of different ages were randomly spread across the sequencing lanes. Using the same blood draw, the study looked at two additional independent replicas of 1 million unique cDNA reads for two donors, one aged 18 to 30 and the other aged 80 or older. General conclusions and limits of the study: The percentage of naive T cells measured by flow cytometry correlated strongly with observed TCR beta diversity. Total diversity estimates from one million sequenced T cells were considered lower bounds and underestimates. Because the CMV infection status of the donors was unknown, age-related changes in expanded clonotypes may potentially have been confounded. As age increased, observed TCR beta diversity per million T cells dropped in a roughly linear way, and a significant reduction was already evident by age 40. Conclusive comparison of naive and antigen-experienced compartments was prevented by the profiling of bulk unsorted PBMCs. Compared with the aged group, the long-lived group had more naive CD4+ T cells, fewer expanded clones and increased TCR diversity, a pattern suggesting age selection.

The V end gives up 2 bases and the J end 4 bases, leaving 5 bases in the junction not matched to a gene. The germline V gene (reference sequence) supplies CDR1 SEHNR and CDR2 FQNEAQ. The CDR3 contains 15 residues, cysteine and phenylalanine counted. The CDR3 DNA has 45 bases and is translated from base 1. There are many counts of this clonotype. The antigen this receptor binds is unknown. Base qualities are not recorded, but no much larger clone differs from it by a single base. Systemically healthy Caucasian individuals from Russia, 35 to 40 in total and aged 6 to 90 years, were included as donors. Around 10 milliliters of peripheral blood were collected from each donor into EDTA-treated Vacutainer tubes. Ficoll-Paque density-gradient centrifugation was used to isolate PBMCs, with at least 7 million per sample. Trizol reagent was used to extract total RNA from the PBMCs, yielding at least 5.5 micrograms per sample. For every donor, an aliquot of PBMCs went through flow cytometry to measure the percentages of naive CD45RAhigh/CD27high T cells.

Receptor libraries were prepared by 5' RACE. Sequencing was carried out with an Illumina HiSeq 2500. A second roughly 6 to 11 cycle PCR used a sample-barcoded 5' primer and a J-beta primer mix. Each TCR beta cDNA molecule received a unique molecular identifier from a template-switch 5' adaptor carrying 12 random nucleotides. Each sample yielded at least 2.5 million CDR3-containing paired-end reads. First-strand cDNA synthesis was performed from all RNA using the Mint cDNA synthesis kit, with priming by a TRBC-specific oligonucleotide. Following uracil-DNA glycosylase treatment, a first 18-cycle PCR with universal primers M1SS and BC2_uni_R was performed on all cDNA. Regarding the original processing steps: For normalization, 1 million high-quality reads were randomly selected from each sample, with every read carrying a distinct molecular identifier. Instead of being binned into consensus sequences, reads that shared molecular identifiers were thrown out. MiTCR, run with a Q25 quality threshold and the strictest error-elimination algorithm, handled CDR3 identification, clonotype clustering and error correction. A nonparametric unseen species model with Euler transformation was used to estimate a lower bound on total TCR beta diversity. TCRdb reran the public reads through fastp at Q25 and MiXCR, keeping productive beta chains. CDR3 protein duplicates are merged, each entry listing the most common genes and DNA. TCRdb assigned the V and J calls; the authors' analysis was not used. The sample table records some 550,000 distinct CDR3 sequences; 45% to 55% of these occur just once. Just under 25% of the sample is in the top ten clones.

Here the chain combines TRBV7-9 and TRBJ2-7; 10 central nucleotides agree with TRBD1. The receptor was derived from an elderly man in good health. Material for sequencing was blood. CDR3 protein: CASSLFGTGDYEQYF. The nucleotide sequence is TGTGCCAGCAGCTTATTTGGGACAGGGGATTACGAGCAGTACTTC. Beyond the CDR3, the reference TRBV7-9 and TRBJ2-7 genes provide the residues; the full variable domain reads: DTGVSQNPRHKITKRGQNVTFRCDPISEHNRLYWYRQTLGQGPEFLTYFQNEAQLEKSRLLSDRFSAERPKGSFSTLEIQRTEQGDSAMYLCASSLFGTGDYEQYFGPGTRLTVT.